This TCR beta chain was retrieved from a study of T cell responses to AZD1222 COVID-19 vaccine. As to this clone: Its antigen is as yet unknown.

Findings and limits, study-wide: Nearly half of spike-specific TCRs reportedly target variant regions that are unmutated in the B.1.351 and B.1.1.7 variants. When two AZD1222 doses had been given, Spike-specific TCR breadth and depth rose. Clonal diversity was possibly underestimated, and white British individuals and females predominated among donors.

Second-dose recipients at about 4 or about 12 weeks were treated as one pooled group. The germline V gene has CDR1 SGHDN and CDR2 FVKESK. This CDR3 has 15 amino acids. V lost 0 bases and J 3 bases, leaving 8 bases between the germline ends. Only in-frame clones appear in the TCRdb table, and some are missing; sequencing was by immunoSEQ multiplex PCR. The data contain 90,000 to 150,000 clones, 85% to 90% of them singletons. The chain recombines TRBV14 with TRBJ1-4; D unclear. The sample was peripheral blood, taken 28 days after the second AZD1222 dose. This TCR was sampled from an adult who received the AZD1222 COVID-19 vaccine. The CDR3 spells CASSQDTLANEKLFF. DNA for the CDR3: TGTGCCAGCAGCCAAGATACCTTAGCTAATGAAAAACTGTTTTTT. Variable domain in full (rest from reference TRBV14 and TRBJ1-4): EAGVTQFPSHSVIEKGQTVTLRCDPISGHDNLYWYRRVMGKEIKFLLHFVKESKQDESGMPNNRFLAERTGGTYSTLKVQPAELEDSGVYFCASSQDTLANEKLFFGSGTQLSVL.